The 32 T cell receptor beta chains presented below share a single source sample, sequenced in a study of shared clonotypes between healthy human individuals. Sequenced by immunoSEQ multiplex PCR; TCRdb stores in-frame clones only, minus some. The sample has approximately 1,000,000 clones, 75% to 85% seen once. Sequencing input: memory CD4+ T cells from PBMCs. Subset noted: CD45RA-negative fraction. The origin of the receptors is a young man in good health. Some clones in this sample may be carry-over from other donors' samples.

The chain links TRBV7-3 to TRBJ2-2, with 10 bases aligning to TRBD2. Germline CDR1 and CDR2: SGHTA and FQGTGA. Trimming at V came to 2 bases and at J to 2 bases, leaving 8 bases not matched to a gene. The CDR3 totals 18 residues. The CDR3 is CASSLLLTSGYNTGELFF. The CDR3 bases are TGTGCCAGCAGCTTACTCCTGACTAGCGGGTACAACACCGGGGAGCTGTTTTTT.

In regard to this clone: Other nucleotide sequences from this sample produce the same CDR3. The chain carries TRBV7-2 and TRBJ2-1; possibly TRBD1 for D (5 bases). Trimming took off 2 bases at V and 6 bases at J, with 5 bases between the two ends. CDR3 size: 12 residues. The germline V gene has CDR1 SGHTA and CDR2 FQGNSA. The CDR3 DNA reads TGTGCCAGCAGCTTACAGGGCAATGAGCAGTTCTTC. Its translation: CASSLQGNEQFF.

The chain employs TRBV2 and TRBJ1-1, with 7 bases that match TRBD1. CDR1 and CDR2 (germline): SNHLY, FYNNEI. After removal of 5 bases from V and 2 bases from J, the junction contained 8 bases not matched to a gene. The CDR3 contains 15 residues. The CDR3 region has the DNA TGTGCCAGCAGTCAAGGGTCAGGGGGTAACACTGAAGCTTTCTTT. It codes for CASSQGSGGNTEAFF.

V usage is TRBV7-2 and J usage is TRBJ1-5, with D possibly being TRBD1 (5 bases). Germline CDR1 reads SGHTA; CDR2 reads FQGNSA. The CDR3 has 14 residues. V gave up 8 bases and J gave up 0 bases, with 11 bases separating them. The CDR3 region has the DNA TGTGCCAGCCGGGACGGATATAGCAATCAGCCCCAGCATTTT. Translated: CASRDGYSNQPQHF.

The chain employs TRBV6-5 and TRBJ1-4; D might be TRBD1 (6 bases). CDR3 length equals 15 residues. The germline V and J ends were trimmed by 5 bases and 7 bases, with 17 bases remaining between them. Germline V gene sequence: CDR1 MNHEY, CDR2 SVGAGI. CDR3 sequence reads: CASSPFWTVPEKLFF. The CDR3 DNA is TGTGCCAGCAGTCCCTTCTGGACAGTGCCTGAAAAACTGTTTTTT.

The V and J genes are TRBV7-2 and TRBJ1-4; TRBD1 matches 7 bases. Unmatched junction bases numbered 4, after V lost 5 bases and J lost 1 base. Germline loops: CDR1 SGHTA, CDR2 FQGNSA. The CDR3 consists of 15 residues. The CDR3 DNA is TGTGCCAGCAGCCGAACAGGGGTAACTAATGAAAAACTGTTTTTT. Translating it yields CASSRTGVTNEKLFF. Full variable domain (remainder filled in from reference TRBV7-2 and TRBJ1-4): GAGVSQSPSNKVTEKGKDVELRCDPISGHTALYWYRQSLGQGLEFLIYFQGNSAPDKSGLPSDRFSAERTGGSVSTLTIQRTQQEDSAVYLCASSRTGVTNEKLFFGSGTQLSVL.

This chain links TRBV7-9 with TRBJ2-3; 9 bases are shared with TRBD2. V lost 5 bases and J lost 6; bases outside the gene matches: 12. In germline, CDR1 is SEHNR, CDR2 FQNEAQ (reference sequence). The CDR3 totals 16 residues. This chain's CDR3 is CASSASKAGGRDTQYF. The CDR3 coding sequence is TGTGCCAGCAGCGCTTCTAAAGCGGGAGGCCGGGATACGCAGTATTTT.

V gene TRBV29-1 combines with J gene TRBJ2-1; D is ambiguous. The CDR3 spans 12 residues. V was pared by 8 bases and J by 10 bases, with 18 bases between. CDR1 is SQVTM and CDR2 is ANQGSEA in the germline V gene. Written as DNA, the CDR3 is TGCAGCTTGGCCCCGACCTGGAGCGAGCAGTTCTTC. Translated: CSLAPTWSEQFF.

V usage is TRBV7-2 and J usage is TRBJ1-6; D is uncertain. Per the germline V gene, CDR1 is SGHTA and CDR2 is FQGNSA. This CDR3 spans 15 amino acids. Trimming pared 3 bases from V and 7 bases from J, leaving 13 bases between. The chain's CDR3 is CASSLVGNGNSPLHF. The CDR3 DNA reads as TGTGCCAGCAGCTTGGTTGGGAACGGGAATTCACCCCTCCACTTT.

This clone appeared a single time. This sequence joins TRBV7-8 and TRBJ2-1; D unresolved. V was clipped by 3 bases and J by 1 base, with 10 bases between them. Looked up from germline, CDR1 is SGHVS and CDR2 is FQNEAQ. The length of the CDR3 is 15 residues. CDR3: CASSFSWGSYNEQFF. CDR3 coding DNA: TGTGCCAGCAGCTTCTCTTGGGGTTCCTACAATGAGCAGTTCTTC.

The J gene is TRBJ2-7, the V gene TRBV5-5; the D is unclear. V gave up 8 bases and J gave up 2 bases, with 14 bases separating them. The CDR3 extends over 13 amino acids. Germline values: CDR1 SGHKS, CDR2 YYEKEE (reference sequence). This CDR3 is CASTPHPTYEQYF. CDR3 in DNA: TGTGCCAGTACCCCGCATCCGACCTACGAGCAGTACTTC.

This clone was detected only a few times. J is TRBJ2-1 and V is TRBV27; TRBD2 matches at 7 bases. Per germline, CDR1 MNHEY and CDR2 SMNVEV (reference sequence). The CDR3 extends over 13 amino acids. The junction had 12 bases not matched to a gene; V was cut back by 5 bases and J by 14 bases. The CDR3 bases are TGTGCCAGCAGTACAAGAGCGGGATATAGGGAGTTCTTC. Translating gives CASSTRAGYREFF.

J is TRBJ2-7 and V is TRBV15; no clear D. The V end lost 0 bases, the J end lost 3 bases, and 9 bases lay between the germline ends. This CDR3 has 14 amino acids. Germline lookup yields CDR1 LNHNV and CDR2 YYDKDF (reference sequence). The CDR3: CATSRDGRGYEQYF. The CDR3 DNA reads TGTGCCACCAGCAGAGACGGCAGAGGCTACGAGCAGTACTTC.

DNA of the CDR3: TGTGCCAGCACCCGCCCCGGGACTAGCGGGTTTAATGAGCAGTTCTTC. It translates to CASTRPGTSGFNEQFF. The V gene is TRBV27, the J gene TRBJ2-1; 12 bases are shared with TRBD2. This CDR3 region has 16 residues. CDR1 is MNHEY and CDR2 is SMNVEV in the germline V gene (reference sequence). After removal of 7 bases from V and 7 bases from J, the junction contained 11 bases not matched to a gene.

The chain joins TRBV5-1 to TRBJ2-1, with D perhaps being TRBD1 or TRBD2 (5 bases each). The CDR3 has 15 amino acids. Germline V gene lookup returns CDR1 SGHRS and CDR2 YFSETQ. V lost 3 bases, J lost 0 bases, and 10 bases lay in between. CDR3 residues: CASSWDPSSYNEQFF. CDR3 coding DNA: TGCGCCAGCAGCTGGGACCCGAGCTCCTACAATGAGCAGTTCTTC.

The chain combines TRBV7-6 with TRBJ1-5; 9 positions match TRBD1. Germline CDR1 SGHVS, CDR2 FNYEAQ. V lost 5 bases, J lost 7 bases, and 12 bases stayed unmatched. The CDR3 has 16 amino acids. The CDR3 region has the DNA TGTGCCAGCAGCCCCGCCGCCGGGACAGGGACCCAGCCCCAGCATTTT. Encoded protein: CASSPAAGTGTQPQHF.

CDR3 residues: CASSPGGLAGEQFF. CDR3 coding DNA: TGTGCCAGCAGCCCCGGGGGGCTAGCGGGTGAGCAGTTCTTC. The chain couples TRBV11-2 to TRBJ2-1; 8 bases map to TRBD2. The CDR3 loop spans 14 amino acids. Germline CDR1 and CDR2: SGHAT and FQNNGV. V was pared by 5 bases and J by 9 bases, with 9 bases of the junction left unmatched.

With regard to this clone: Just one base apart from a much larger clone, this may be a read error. The CDR3 DNA reads as TGTGCCAGCAGCCTCGGCAGGGAAGCTTTCTTT. Its protein product is CASSLGREAFF. The rearrangement links TRBV5-6 to TRBJ1-1; D gene ambiguous. V lost 4 bases to trimming and J lost 8 bases, with 9 bases between them. This CDR3 spans 11 amino acids. The germline V gene encodes CDR1 SGHDT and CDR2 YYEEEE.

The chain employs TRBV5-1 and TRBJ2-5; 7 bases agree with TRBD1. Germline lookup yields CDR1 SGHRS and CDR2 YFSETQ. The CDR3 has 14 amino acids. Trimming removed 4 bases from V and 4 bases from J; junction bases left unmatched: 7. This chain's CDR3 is CASSLSGTAETQYF. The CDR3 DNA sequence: TGCGCCAGCAGCCTATCCGGGACAGCAGAGACCCAGTACTTC.

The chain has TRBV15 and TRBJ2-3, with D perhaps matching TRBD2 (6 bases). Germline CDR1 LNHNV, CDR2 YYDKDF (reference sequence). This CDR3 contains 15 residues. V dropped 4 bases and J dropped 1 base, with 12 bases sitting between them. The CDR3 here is CATSKMLAGTDTQYF. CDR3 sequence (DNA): TGTGCCACCAGCAAGATGTTAGCGGGCACAGATACGCAGTATTTT.

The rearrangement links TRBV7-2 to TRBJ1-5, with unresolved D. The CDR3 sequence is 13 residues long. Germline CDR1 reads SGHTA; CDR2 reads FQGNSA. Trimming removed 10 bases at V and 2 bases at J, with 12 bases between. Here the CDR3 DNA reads TGTGCCACCACGAGGGAGGGCAATCAGCCCCAGCATTTT. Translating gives CATTREGNQPQHF.

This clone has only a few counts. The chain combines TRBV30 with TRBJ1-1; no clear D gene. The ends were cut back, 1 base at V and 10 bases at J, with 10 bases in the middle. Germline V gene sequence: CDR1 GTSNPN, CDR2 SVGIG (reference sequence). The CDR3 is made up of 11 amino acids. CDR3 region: CAWSEWLVAFF. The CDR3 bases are TGTGCCTGGAGTGAATGGTTAGTAGCTTTCTTT.

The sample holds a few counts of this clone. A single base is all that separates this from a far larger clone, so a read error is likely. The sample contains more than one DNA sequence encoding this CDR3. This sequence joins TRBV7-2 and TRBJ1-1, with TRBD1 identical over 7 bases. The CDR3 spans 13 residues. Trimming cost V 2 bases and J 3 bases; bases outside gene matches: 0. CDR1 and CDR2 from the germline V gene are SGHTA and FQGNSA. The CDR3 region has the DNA TGTGCCAGCAGCTTAACAGGGGACACTGAAGCTTTCTTT. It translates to CASSLTGDTEAFF.

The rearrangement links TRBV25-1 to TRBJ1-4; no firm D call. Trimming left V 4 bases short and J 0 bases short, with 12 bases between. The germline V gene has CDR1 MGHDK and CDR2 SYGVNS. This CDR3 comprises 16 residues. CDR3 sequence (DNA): TGTGCCAGCAGTGGCACCTCAGGAGCAACTAATGAAAAACTGTTTTTT. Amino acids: CASSGTSGATNEKLFF.

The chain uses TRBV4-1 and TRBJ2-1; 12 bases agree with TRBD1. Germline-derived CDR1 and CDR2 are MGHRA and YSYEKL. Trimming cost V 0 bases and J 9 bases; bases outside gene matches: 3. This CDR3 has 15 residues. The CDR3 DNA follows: TGCGCCAGCAGCCAAGAGGGACAGGGGGCAGGTGAGCAGTTCTTC. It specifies CASSQEGQGAGEQFF.

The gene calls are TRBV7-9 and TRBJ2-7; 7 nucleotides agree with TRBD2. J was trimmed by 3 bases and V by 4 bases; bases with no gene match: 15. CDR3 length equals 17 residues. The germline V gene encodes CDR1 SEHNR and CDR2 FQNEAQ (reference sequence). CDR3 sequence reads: CASSSPLGGGPRYEQYF. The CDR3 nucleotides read TGTGCCAGCAGCTCTCCCCTTGGGGGAGGGCCTCGCTACGAGCAGTACTTC.

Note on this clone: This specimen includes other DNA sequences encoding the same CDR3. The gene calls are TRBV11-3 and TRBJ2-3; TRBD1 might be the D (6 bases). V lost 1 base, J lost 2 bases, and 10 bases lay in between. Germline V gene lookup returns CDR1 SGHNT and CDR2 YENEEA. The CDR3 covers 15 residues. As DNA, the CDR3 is TGTGCCAGCAGCTTAGGAGCAGGGGACACAGATACGCAGTATTTT. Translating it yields CASSLGAGDTDTQYF.

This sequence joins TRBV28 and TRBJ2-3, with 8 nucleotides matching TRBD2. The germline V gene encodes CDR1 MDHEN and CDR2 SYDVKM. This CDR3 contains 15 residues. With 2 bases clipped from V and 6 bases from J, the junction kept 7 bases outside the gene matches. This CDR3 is CASSLGTSGGDTQYF. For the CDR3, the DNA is TGTGCCAGCAGTTTAGGGACTAGTGGAGGGGATACGCAGTATTTT.

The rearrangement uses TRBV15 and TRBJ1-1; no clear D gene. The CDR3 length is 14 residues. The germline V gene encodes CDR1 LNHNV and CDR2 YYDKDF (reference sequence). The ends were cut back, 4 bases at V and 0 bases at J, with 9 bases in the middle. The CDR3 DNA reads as TGTGCCACCAGCACATTCGGGGTGAACACTGAAGCTTTCTTT. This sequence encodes CATSTFGVNTEAFF.

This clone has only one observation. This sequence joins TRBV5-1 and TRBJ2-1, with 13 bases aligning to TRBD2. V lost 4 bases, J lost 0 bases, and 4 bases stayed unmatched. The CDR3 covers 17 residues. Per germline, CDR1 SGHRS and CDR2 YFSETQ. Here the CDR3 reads CASSARTSGSSYNEQFF. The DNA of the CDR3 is TGCGCCAGCAGCGCCAGGACTAGCGGGAGCTCCTACAATGAGCAGTTCTTC. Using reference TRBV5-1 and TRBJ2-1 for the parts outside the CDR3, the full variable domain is KAGVTQTPRYLIKTRGQQVTLSCSPISGHRSVSWYQQTPGQGLQFLFEYFSETQRNKGNFPGRFSGRQFSNSRSEMNVSTLELGDSALYLCASSARTSGSSYNEQFFGPGTRLTVL.

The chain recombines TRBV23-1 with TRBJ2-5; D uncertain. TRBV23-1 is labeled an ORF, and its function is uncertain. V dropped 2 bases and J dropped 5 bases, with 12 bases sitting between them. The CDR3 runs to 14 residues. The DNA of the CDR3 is TGCGCCAGCAGTCAAATTTGGGTACGCGAGACCCAGTACTTC. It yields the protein CASSQIWVRETQYF.

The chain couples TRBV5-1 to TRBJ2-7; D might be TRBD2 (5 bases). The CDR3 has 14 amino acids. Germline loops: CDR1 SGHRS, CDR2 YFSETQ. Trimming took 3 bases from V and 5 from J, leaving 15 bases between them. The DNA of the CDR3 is TGCGCCAGCAGCTGGACGGGGTATGTGGACGAGCAGTACTTC. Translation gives CASSWTGYVDEQYF.